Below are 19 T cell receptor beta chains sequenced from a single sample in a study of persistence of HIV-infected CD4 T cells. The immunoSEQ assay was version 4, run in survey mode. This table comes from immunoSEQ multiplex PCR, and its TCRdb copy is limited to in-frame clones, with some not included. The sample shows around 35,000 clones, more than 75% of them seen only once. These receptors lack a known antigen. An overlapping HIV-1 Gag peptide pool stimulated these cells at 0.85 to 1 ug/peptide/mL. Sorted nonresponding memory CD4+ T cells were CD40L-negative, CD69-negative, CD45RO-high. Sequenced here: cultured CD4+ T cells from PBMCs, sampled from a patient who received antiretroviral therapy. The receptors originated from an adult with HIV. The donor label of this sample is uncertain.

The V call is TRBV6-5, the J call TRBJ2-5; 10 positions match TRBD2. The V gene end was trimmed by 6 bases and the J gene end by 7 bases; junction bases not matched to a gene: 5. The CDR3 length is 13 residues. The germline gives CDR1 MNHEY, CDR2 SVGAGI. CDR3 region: CASRERGGWTQYF. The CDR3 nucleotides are TGTGCCAGCAGAGAGCGGGGGGGCTGGACCCAGTACTTC.

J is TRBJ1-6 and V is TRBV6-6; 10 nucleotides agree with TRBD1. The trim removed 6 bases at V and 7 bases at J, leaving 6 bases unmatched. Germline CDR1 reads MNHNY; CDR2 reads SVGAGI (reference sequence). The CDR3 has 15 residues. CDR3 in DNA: TGTGCCAGCAGCCAGACAGGGGGCCCGAATTCACCCCTCCACTTT. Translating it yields CASSQTGGPNSPLHF.

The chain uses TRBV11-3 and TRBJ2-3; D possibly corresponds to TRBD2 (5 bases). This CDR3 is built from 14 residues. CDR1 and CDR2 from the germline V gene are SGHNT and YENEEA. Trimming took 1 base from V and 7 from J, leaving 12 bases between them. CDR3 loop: CASSLGLPPNTQYF. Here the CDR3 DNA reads TGTGCCAGCAGCTTAGGACTACCTCCGAATACGCAGTATTTT.

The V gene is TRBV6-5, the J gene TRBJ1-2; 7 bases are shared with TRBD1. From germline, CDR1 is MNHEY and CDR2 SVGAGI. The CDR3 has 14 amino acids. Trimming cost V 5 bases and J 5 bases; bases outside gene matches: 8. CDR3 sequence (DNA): TGTGCCAGCAGTCGCGACAGGGAAAGGTATGGCTACACCTTC. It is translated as CASSRDRERYGYTF.

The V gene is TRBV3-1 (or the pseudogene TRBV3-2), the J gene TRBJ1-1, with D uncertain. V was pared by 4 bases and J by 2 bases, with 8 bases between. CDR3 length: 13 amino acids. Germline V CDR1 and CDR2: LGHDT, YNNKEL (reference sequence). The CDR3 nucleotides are TGTGCCAGCAGCCGTACAGTAAACACTGAAGCTTTCTTT. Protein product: CASSRTVNTEAFF.

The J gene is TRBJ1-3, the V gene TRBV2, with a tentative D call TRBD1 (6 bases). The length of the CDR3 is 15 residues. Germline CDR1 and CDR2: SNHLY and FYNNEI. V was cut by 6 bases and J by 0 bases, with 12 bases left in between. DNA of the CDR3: TGTGCCAGCAGCCTGAGCAGGGGCTCTGGAAACACCATATATTTT. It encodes CASSLSRGSGNTIYF.

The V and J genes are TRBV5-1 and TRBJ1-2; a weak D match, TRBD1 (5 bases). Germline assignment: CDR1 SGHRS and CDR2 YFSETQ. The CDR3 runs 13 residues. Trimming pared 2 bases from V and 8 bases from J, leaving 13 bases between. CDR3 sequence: CASSFYPGTGYTF. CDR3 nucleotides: TGCGCCAGCAGCTTCTATCCGGGGACCGGCTACACCTTC.

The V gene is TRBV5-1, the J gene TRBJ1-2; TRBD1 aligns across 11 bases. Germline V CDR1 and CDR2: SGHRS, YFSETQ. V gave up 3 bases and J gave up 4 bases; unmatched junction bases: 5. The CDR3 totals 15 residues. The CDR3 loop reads CASSSTGTGGYGYTF. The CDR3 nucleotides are TGCGCCAGCAGCTCAACCGGGACAGGGGGCTATGGCTACACCTTC. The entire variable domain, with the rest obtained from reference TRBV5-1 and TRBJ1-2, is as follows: KAGVTQTPRYLIKTRGQQVTLSCSPISGHRSVSWYQQTPGQGLQFLFEYFSETQRNKGNFPGRFSGRQFSNSRSEMNVSTLELGDSALYLCASSSTGTGGYGYTFGSGTRLTVV.

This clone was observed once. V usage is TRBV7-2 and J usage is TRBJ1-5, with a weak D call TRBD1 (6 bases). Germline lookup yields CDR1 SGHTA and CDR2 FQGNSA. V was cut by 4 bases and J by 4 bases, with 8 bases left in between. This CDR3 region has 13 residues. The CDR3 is CASSSQGNQPQHF. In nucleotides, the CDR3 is TGTGCCAGCAGCTCCCAGGGGAATCAGCCCCAGCATTTT.

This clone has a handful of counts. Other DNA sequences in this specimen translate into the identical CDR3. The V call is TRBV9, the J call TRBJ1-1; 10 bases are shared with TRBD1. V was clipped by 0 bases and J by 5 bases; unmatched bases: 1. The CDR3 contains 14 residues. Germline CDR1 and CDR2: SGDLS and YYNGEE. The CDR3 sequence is CASSVGTGGTEAFF. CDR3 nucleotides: TGTGCCAGCAGCGTAGGGACAGGGGGAACTGAAGCTTTCTTT.

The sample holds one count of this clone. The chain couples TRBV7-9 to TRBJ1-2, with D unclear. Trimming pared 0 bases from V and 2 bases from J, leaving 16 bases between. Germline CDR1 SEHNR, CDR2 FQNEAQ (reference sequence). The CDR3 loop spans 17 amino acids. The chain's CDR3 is CASSLAGVAGLNYGYTF. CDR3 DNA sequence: TGTGCCAGCAGCTTAGCCGGCGTGGCAGGACTCAACTATGGCTACACCTTC.

CDR3 sequence: CASDRNRGNDEQYF. The DNA for the CDR3 is TGTGCCAGCGACAGGAACAGGGGGAACGACGAGCAGTACTTC. This sequence joins TRBV2 and TRBJ2-7; 8 positions match TRBD1. There are 14 residues in the CDR3. CDR1 is SNHLY and CDR2 is FYNNEI in the germline V gene. Unmatched junction bases numbered 11, after V lost 8 bases and J lost 5 bases.

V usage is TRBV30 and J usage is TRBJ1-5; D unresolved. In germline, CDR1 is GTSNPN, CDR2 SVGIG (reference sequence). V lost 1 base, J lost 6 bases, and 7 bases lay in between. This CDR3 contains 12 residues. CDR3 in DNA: TGTGCCTGGAGTGGGGGAGGTCAGCCCCAGCATTTT. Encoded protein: CAWSGGGQPQHF.

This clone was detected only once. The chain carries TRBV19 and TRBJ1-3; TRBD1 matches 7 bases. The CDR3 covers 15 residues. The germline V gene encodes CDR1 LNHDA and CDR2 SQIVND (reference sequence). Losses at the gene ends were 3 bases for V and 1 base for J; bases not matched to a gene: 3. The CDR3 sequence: CASSIDRASGNTIYF. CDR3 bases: TGTGCCAGTAGTATTGACAGGGCATCTGGAAACACCATATATTTT.

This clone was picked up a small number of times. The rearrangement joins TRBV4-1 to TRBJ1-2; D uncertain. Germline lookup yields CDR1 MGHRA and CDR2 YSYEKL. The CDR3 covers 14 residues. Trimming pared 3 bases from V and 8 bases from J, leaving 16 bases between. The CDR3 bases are TGCGCCAGCAGCCAGGCCGCAACCGCCTGGGGCTACACCTTC. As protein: CASSQAATAWGYTF.

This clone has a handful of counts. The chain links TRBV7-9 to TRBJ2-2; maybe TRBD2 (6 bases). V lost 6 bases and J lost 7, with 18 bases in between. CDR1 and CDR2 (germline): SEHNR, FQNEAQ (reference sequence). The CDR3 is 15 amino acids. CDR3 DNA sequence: TGTGCCAGCAGGAATCGGACCGGGAGTGGCGGGGAGCTGTTTTTT. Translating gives CASRNRTGSGGELFF.

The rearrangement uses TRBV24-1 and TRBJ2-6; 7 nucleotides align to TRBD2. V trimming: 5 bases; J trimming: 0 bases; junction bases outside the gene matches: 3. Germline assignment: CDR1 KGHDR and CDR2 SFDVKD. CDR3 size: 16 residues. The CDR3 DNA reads TGTGCCACCAGTGGGGGGGGACCCTCTGGGGCCAACGTCCTGACTTTC. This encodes CATSGGGPSGANVLTF.

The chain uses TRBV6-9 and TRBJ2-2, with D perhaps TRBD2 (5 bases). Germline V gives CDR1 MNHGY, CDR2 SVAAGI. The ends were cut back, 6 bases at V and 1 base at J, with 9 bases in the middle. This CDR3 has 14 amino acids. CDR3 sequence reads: CASREDENTGELFF. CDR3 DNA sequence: TGTGCCAGCAGGGAGGACGAGAACACCGGGGAGCTGTTTTTT.

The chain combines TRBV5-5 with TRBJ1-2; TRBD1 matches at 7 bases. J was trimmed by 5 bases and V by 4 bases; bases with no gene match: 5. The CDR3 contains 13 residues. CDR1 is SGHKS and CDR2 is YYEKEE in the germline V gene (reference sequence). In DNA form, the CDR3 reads TGTGCCAGCAGCGTTGACAGGGTTTATGGCTACACCTTC. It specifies CASSVDRVYGYTF.